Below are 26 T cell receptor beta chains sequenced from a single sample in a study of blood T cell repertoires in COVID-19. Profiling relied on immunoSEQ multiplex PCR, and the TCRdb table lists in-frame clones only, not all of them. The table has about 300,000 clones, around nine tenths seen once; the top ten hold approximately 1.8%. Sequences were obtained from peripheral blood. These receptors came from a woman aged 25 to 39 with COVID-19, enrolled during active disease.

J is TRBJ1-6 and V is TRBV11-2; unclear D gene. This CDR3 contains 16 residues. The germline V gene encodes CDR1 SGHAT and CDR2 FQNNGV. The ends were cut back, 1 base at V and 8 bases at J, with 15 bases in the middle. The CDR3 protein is CASSLVRGESDSPLHF. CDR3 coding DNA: TGTGCCAGCAGCTTAGTTCGCGGGGAGTCGGATTCACCCCTCCACTTT. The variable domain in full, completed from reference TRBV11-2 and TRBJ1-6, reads EAGVAQSPRYKIIEKRQSVAFWCNPISGHATLYWYQQILGQGPKLLIQFQNNGVVDDSQLPKDRFSAERLKGVDSTLKIQPAKLEDSAVYLCASSLVRGESDSPLHFGNGTRLTVT.

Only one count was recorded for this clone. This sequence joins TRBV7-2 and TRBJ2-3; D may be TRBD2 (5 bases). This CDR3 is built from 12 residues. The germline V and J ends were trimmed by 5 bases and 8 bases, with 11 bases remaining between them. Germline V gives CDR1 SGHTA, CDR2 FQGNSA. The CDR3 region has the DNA TGTGCCAGCAGCCCATATCGGGGTACGCAGTATTTT. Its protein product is CASSPYRGTQYF.

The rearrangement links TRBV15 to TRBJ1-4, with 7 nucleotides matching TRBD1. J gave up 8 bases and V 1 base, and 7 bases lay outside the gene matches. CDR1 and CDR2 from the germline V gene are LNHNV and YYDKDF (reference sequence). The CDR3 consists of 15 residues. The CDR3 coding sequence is TGTGCCACCAGCAGAGTGGGGACAGTCTGGGAAAAACTGTTTTTT. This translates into CATSRVGTVWEKLFF. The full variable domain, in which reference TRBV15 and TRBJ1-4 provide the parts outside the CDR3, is DAMVIQNPRYQVTQFGKPVTLSCSQTLNHNVMYWYQQKSSQAPKLLFHYYDKDFNNEADTPDNFQSRRPNTSFCFLDIRSPGLGDTAMYLCATSRVGTVWEKLFFGSGTQLSVL.

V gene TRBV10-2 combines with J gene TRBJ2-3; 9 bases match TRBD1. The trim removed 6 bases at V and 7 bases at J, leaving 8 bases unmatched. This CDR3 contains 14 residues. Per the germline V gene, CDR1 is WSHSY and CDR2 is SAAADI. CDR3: CASRVGQGKYTQYF. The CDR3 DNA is TGCGCCAGCAGGGTGGGACAGGGTAAATATACGCAGTATTTT.

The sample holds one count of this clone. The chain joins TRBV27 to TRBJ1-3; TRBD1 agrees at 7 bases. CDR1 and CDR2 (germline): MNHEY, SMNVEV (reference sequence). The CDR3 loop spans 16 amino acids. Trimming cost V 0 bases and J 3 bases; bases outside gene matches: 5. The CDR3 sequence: CASSLSPGTVGNTIYF. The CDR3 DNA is TGTGCCAGCAGTTTATCTCCCGGGACAGTTGGAAACACCATATATTTT.

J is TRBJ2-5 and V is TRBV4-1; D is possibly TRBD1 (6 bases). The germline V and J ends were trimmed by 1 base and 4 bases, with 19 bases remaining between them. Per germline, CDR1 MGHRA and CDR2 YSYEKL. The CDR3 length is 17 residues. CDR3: CASSQGGAQGPSETQYF. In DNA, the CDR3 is TGCGCCAGCAGCCAAGGAGGGGCGCAGGGGCCTTCAGAGACCCAGTACTTC.

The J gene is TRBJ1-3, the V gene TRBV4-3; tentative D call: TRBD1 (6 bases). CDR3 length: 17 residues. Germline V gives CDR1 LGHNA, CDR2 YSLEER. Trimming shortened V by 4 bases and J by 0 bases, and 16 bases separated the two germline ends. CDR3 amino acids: CASSLTRGASSGNTIYF. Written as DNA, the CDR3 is TGCGCCAGCAGCCTTACTCGGGGGGCGAGCTCTGGAAACACCATATATTTT.

In DNA, the CDR3 is TGTGCCAGCAGTGAAGCGCTTTGGGGGACAGTAGATCATAACTATGGCTACACCTTC. Protein: CASSEALWGTVDHNYGYTF. The chain employs TRBV2 and TRBJ1-2, with 7 bases lining up with TRBD1. The CDR3 is 19 amino acids. Germline-derived CDR1 and CDR2 are SNHLY and FYNNEI. With V trimmed by 0 bases and J by 1 base, 14 bases remained unmatched.

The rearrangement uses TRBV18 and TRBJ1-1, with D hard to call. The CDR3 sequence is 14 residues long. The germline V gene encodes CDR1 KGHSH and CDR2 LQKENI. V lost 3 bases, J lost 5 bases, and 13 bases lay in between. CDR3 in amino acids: CASSPRVFGTEAFF. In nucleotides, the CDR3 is TGTGCCAGCTCACCGAGGGTGTTCGGGACTGAAGCTTTCTTT.

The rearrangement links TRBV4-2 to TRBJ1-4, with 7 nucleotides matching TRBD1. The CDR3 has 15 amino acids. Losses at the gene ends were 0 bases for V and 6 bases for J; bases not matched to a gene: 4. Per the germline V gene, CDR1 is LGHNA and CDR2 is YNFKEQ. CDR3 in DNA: TGTGCCAGCAGCCAAGAGACTACAGGGGATGAAAAACTGTTTTTT. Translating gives CASSQETTGDEKLFF.

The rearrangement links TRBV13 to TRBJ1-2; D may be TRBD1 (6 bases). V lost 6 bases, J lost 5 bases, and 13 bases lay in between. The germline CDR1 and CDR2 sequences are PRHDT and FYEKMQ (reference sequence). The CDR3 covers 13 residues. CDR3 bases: TGTGCCAGCAGGCCAACAGGGCTATATGGCTACACCTTC. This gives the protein CASRPTGLYGYTF.

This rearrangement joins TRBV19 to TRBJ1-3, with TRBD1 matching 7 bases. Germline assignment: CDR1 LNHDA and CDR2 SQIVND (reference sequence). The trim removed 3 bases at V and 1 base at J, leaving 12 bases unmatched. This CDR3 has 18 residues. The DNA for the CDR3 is TGTGCCAGTAGTATCTACAGGGGTCTCGTCGGGTCTGGAAACACCATATATTTT. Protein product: CASSIYRGLVGSGNTIYF.

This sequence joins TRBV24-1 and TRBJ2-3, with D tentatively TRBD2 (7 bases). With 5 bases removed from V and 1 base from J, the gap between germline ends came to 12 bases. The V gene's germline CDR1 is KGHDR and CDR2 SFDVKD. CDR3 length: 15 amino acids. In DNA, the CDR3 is TGTGCCACCAGTGGCTTAGGGGGGGGCACAGATACGCAGTATTTT. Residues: CATSGLGGGTDTQYF.

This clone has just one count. The CDR3 coding sequence is TGTGCCAGCAGCTTGGGCAGGGGGACAGGAAACACCATATATTTT. This translates into CASSLGRGTGNTIYF. The chain is built from TRBV7-6 and TRBJ1-3; 7 bases agree with TRBD1. V lost 3 bases, J lost 4 bases, and 6 bases stayed unmatched. Germline-derived CDR1 and CDR2 are SGHVS and FNYEAQ. This CDR3 contains 15 residues.

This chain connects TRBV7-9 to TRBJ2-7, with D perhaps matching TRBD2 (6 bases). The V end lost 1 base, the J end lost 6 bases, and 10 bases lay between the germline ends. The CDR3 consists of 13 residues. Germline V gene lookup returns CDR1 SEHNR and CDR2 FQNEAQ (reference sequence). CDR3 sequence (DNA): TGTGCCAGCAGCTTAGAGGAGGGAGGCGAGCAGTACTTC. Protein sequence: CASSLEEGGEQYF.

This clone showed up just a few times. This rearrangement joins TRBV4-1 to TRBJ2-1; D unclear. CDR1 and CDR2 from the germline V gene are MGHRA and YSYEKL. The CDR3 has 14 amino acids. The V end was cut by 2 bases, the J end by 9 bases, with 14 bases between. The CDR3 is CASSQPRGSPEQFF. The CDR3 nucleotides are TGCGCCAGCAGCCAACCACGAGGAAGTCCTGAGCAGTTCTTC.

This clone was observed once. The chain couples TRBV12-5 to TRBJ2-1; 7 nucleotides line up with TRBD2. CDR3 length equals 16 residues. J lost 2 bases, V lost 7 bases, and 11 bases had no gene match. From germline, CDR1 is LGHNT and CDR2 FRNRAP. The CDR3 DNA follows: TGTGCTAGTGCCTCCAGCGGGGCACCTGCCTACAATGAGCAGTTCTTC. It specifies CASASSGAPAYNEQFF.

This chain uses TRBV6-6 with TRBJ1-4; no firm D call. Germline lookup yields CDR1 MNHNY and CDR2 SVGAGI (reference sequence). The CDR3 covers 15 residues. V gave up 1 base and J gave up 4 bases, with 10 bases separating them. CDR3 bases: TGTGCCAGCAGTTACTTTGGCCGAAATAATGAAAAACTGTTTTTT. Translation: CASSYFGRNNEKLFF.

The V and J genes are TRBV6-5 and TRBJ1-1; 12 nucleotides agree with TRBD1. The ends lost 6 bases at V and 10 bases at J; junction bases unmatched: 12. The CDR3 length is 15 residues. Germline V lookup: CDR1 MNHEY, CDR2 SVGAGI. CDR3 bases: TGTGCCAGCAGACCGTCCCGGGACAGGGGGCTGGCAGCTTTCTTT. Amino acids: CASRPSRDRGLAAFF.

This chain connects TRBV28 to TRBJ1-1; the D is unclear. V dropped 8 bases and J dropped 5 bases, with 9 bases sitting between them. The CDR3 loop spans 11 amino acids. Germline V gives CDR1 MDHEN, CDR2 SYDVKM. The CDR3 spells CASVSGTEAFF. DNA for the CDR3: TGTGCCAGCGTATCCGGGACTGAAGCTTTCTTT.

CDR3: CASRDWTGEGV. Written as DNA, the CDR3 is TGTGCCAGCAGGGACTGGACAGGGGAAGGCGTC. The V and J genes are TRBV6-5 and TRBJ2-7; 9 positions agree with TRBD1. The CDR3 extends over 11 amino acids. Germline V lookup: CDR1 MNHEY, CDR2 SVGAGI.

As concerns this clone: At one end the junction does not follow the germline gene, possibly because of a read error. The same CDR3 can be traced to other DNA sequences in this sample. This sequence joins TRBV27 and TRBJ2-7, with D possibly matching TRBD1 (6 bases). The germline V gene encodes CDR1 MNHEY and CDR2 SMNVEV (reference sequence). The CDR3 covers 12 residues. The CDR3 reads CASSSRGYEQYF. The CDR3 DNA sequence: TGTGCCAGCAGTTCCAGGGGTTACGAGCAATACTTC.

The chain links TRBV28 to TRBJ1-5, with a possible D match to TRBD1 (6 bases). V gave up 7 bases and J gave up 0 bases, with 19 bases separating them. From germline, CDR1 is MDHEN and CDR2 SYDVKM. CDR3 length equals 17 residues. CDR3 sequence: CASTPGQRIYSNQPQHF. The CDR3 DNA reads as TGTGCCAGCACCCCGGGACAACGAATATATAGCAATCAGCCCCAGCATTTT.

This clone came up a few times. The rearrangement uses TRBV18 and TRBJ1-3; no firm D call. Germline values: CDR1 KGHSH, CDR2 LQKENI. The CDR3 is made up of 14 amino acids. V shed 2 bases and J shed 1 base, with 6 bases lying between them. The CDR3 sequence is CASSPVQSGNTIYF. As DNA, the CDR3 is TGTGCCAGCTCACCAGTCCAGTCTGGAAACACCATATATTTT.

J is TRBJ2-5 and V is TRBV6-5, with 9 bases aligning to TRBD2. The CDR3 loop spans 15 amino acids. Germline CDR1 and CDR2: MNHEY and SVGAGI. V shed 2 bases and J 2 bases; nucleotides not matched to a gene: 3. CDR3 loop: CASSYAGGTQETQYF. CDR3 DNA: TGTGCCAGCAGTTACGCGGGGGGGACACAAGAGACCCAGTACTTC.

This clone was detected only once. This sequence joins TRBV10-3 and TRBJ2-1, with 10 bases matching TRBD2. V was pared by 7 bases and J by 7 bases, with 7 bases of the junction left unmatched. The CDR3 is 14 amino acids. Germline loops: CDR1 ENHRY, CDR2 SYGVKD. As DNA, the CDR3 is TGTGCCATCACGGCTAGCGGGGGACCTAATGAGCAGTTCTTC. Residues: CAITASGGPNEQFF.